This T cell receptor (beta chain) was recorded in a study of CD8+ T cells in alopecia areata. Concerning this clone itself: Its target is unknown.

Investigators isolated RNA and reverse transcribed it into cDNA to act as the sequencing template. Libraries were prepared by immunoSEQ multiplex PCR; TCRdb keeps only in-frame clonotypes and omits some of them. The sample includes 90,000 to 150,000 clones, 55% to 65% of them seen just once. From germline, CDR1 is GTSNPN and CDR2 SVGIG (reference sequence). This CDR3 is built from 14 residues. Unmatched junction bases numbered 6, after V lost 0 bases and J lost 6 bases. Study-level findings and limits: Affected scalp, especially in alopecia totalis/universalis, had a higher clonality than normal scalp did.

PBMCs yielded sorted CD4+ and CD8+ T cells. The sequence came from a human donor in good health. The sequenced sample was CD4+ T cells sorted from blood. V and J are TRBV30 and TRBJ2-3; 7 nucleotides align to TRBD1. CDR3 nucleotides: TGTGCCTGGAGTGTAGTAGGGGGCTTCGATACGCAGTATTTT. This gives the protein CAWSVVGGFDTQYF.